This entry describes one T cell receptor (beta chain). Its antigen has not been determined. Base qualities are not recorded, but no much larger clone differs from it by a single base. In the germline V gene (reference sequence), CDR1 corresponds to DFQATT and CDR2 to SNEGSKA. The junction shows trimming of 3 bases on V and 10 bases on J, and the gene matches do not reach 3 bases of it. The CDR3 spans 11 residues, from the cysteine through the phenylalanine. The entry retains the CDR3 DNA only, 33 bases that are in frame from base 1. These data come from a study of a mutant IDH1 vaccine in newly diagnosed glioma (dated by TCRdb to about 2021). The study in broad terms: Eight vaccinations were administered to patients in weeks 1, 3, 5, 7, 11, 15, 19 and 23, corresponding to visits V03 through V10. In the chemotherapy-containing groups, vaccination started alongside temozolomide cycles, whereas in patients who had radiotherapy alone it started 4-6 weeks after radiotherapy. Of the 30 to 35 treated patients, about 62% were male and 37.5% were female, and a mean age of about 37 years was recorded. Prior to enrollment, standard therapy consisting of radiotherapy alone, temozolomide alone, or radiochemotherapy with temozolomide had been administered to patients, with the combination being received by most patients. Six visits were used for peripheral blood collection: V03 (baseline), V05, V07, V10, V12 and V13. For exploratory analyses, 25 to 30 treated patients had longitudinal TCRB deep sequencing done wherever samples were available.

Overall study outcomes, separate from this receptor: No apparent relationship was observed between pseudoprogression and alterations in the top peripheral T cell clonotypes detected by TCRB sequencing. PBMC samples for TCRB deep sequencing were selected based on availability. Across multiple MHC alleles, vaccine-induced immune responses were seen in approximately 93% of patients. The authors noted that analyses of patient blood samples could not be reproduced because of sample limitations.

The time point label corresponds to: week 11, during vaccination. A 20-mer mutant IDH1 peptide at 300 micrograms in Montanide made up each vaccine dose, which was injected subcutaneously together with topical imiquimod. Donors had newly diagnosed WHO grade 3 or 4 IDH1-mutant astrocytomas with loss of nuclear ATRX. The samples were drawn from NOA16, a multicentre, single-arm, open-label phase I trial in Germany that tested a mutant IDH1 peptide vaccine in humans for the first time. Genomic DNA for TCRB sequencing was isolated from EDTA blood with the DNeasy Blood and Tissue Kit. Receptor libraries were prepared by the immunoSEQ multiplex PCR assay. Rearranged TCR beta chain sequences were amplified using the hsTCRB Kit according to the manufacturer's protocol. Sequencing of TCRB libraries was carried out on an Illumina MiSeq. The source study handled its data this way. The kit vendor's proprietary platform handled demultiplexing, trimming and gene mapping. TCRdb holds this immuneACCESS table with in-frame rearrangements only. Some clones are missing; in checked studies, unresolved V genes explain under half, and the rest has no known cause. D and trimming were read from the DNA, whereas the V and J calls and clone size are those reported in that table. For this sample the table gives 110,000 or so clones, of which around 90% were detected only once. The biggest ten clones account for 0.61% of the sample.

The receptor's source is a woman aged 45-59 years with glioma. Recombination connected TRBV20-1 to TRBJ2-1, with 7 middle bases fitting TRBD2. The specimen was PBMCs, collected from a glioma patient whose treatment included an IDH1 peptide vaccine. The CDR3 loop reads CSASGRTEQFF. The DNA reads TGCAGTGCTAGCGGGAGGACCGAGCAGTTCTTC.